The TCR beta chain described here comes from a study of shared clonotypes between healthy human individuals. Whole-study results and caveats: Even with large depth, rarefaction showed that sorted-subset sequencing was incomplete. Estimated richness values were generally larger in naive subsets than in memory subsets.

Data came from immunoSEQ multiplex PCR; TCRdb stores just in-frame clones and leaves some out. The top ten clones hold around 0.38% of a sample with around 1.4 million clones, approximately 98.5% of them seen once. A CD45RA+ naive subset and a CD45RA-negative memory subset were split from CD4+ cells. The CDR3 runs 17 residues. Germline lookup yields CDR1 WSHSY and CDR2 SAAADI. V shed 3 bases and J shed 0 bases, with 16 bases lying between them. This clone has just one count. The antigen remains unidentified. The origin of this receptor is a man aged 30 to 39 in good health. The chain couples TRBV10-2 to TRBJ2-3; D may be TRBD1 (6 bases). Source material: naive CD4+ T cells sorted from blood. Regarding subset: CD45RA+ positively selected. The CDR3 spells CASSDFRTGTSTDTQYF. CDR3 DNA: TGCGCCAGCAGTGACTTTAGAACAGGGACCAGCACAGATACGCAGTATTTT.